This TCR beta chain derives from a study of blood T cell repertoires in COVID-19. This CDR3 region has 17 residues. The germline V gene encodes CDR1 LGHDT and CDR2 YNNKEL (reference sequence). Trimming at V came to 1 base and at J to 7 bases, leaving 13 bases not matched to a gene. Generated by immunoSEQ multiplex PCR, the TCRdb table keeps only in-frame clones and is missing some. The sample holds tens of thousands of clones, less than 85% seen once. This chain joins TRBV3-1 (or the pseudogene TRBV3-2) and TRBJ2-3; 8 bases agree with TRBD2. The sample taken for sequencing was peripheral blood. The clonotype originates from a man aged 50 to 60 with COVID-19, enrolled during active disease. The CDR3 reads CASSQGRRGARAYTQYF. CDR3 DNA sequence: TGTGCCAGCAGCCAAGGAAGGCGGGGGGCGAGGGCCTATACGCAGTATTTT.